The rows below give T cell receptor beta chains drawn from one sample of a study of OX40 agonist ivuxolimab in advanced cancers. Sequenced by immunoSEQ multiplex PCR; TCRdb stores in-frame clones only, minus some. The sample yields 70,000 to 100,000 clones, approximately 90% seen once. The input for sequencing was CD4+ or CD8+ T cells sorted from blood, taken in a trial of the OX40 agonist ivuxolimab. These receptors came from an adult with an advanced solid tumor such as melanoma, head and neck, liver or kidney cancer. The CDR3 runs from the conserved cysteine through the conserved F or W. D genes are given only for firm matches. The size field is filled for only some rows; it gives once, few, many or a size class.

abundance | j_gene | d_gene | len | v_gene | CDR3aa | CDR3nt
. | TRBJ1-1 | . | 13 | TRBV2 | CASRADMNTEAFF | TGTGCCAGCAGAGCGGATATGAACACTGAAGCTTTCTTT
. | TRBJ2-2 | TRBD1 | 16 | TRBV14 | CASSVRTGRLSGELFF | TGTGCCAGCAGCGTCCGGACAGGGCGGCTCTCCGGGGAGCTGTTTTTT
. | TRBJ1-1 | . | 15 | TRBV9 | CASSPEFEPRAEAFF | TGTGCCAGCAGCCCTGAGTTTGAGCCTAGGGCTGAAGCTTTCTTT
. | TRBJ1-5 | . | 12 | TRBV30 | CAWSRSGQPQHF | TGTGCCTGGAGTAGGTCGGGTCAGCCCCAGCATTTT
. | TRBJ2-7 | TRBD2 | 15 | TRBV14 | CASSQGLAGPYEQYF | TGTGCCAGCAGCCAAGGACTAGCGGGGCCCTACGAGCAGTACTTC
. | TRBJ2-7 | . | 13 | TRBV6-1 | CASTRTEVYEQYF | TGTGCCAGCACTAGGACAGAGGTCTACGAGCAGTACTTC
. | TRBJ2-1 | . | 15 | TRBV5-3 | CASGRWEMGYNEQFF | TGTGCCAGCGGTCGGTGGGAGATGGGCTACAATGAGCAGTTCTTC
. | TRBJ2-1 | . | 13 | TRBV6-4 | CASSPPGSLEQFF | TGTGCCAGCAGTCCCCCGGGAAGTCTTGAGCAGTTCTTC
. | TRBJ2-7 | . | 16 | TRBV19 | CASSMWGRETSYEQYF | TGTGCCAGTAGTATGTGGGGCAGGGAAACTTCCTACGAGCAGTACTTC
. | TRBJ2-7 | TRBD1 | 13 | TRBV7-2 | CASSTDRGHEQYF | TGTGCCAGCAGCACCGACAGGGGGCACGAGCAGTACTTC
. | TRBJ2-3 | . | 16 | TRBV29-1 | CSVEATGAGNTDTQYF | TGCAGCGTTGAAGCGACGGGGGCGGGGAACACAGATACGCAGTATTTT
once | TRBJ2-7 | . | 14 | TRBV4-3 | CASSPRPGPYEQYF | TGCGCCAGCAGCCCGCGGCCAGGTCCCTACGAGCAGTACTTC
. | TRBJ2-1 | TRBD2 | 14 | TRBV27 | CASSKSGTWSWRIF | TGTGCCAGCAGTAAAAGCGGGACCTGGAGTTGGAGGATCTTC
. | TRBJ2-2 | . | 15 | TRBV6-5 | CASRLGGTNTGELFF | TGTGCCAGCAGATTGGGCGGAACGAACACCGGGGAGCTGTTTTTT
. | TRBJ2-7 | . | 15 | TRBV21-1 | CASSKADRAPYEQYF | TGTGCCAGCAGCAAAGCTGACAGGGCGCCCTACGAGCAGTACTTC
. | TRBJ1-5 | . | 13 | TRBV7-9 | CASSLGGDQPQHF | TGTGCCAGCAGCTTGGGGGGCGATCAGCCCCAGCATTTT
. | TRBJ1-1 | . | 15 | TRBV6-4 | CASKATPLMNTEAFF | TGTGCCAGCAAGGCCACACCACTTATGAACACTGAAGCTTTCTTT
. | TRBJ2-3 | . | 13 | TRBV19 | CASNPGAEDPQYF | TGTGCCAGTAACCCTGGAGCGGAGGATCCGCAGTATTTT
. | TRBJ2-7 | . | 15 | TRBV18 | CASSPQGSGSDEQYF | TGTGCCAGCTCACCACAGGGGTCTGGGAGCGACGAGCAGTACTTC
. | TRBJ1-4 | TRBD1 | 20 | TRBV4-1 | CASSQTPGQGVLAANEKLFF | TGCGCCAGCAGCCAAACACCGGGACAGGGGGTACTGGCGGCTAATGAAAAACTGTTTTTT
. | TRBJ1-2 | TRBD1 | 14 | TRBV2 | CASREDRGNYGYTF | TGTGCCAGCAGGGAAGACAGGGGGAACTATGGCTACACCTTC
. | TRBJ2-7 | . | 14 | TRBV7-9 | CASSLTSLYYEQYF | TGTGCCAGCAGCTTAACCTCCTTATACTACGAGCAGTACTTC
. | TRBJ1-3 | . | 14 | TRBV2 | CASSEGTWGNTIYF | TGTGCCAGCAGTGAAGGGACTTGGGGAAACACCATATATTTT
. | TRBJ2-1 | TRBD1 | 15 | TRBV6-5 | CASSYSRTGGNEQFF | TGTGCCAGCAGTTACTCGAGGACAGGGGGAAATGAGCAGTTCTTC
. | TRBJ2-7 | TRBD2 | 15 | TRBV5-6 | CASSLLGTSTFEQYF | TGTGCCAGCAGCTTGCTCGGGACTAGCACCTTCGAGCAGTACTTC
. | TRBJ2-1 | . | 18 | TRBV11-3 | CASSLERGLRRTNNEQFF | TGTGCCAGCAGCTTAGAGAGGGGGCTCAGGAGGACTAACAATGAGCAGTTCTTC
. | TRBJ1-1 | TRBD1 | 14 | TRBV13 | CASSSSGTGSEAFF | TGTGCCAGCAGCTCCTCCGGGACAGGGTCCGAAGCTTTCTTT
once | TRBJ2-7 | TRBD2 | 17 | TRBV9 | CASSVGIAGASSYEQYF | TGTGCCAGCAGCGTAGGGATAGCGGGAGCCTCCTCCTACGAGCAGTACTTC
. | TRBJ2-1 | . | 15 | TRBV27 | CASSHLQGGHNEQFF | TGTGCCAGCAGTCATTTACAGGGAGGACACAATGAGCAGTTCTTC